This TCR beta chain was identified in a study of blood T cells in healthy people across ages (dated by TCRdb to between 2015 and 2017). Describing the broader study: In model experiments, roughly one uniquely barcoded TCR beta cDNA molecule per two T cells was captured by template switching. To track age-related changes in TCR beta repertoire diversity, the study relied on deep sequencing normalized with unique cDNA molecular identifiers. The donors were divided into four age groups: young (average approximately 15 years), middle-aged (approximately 41), aged (under 70) and long-lived (approximately 74). The study analyzed two additional independent replicas of 1 million unique cDNA reads from the same blood draw for two donors, one aged 18 to 29 and one aged 80 or older.

The 39 donors, aged 6 to 90 years, were systemically healthy Caucasian individuals from Russia. Each donor gave roughly 9 milliliters of peripheral blood, drawn into EDTA-treated Vacutainer tubes. Ficoll-Paque density-gradient centrifugation was used to isolate PBMCs, with at least 7 million per sample. Trizol reagent was used to extract total RNA from PBMCs, with at least 5 micrograms per sample. Naive CD45RAhigh/CD27high T cell percentages were measured by flow cytometry on a PBMC aliquot from every donor. What the work shows at the level of the full study, not this receptor alone: Compared with the aged group, the long-lived group had more naive CD4+ T cells, fewer expanded clones and increased TCR diversity, a pattern suggesting age selection. Observed TCR beta diversity correlated strongly with the percentage of naive T cells measured by flow cytometry. Because donor CMV infection status was unknown, age-related changes in expanded clonotypes were potentially confounded. Conclusive comparison of naive and antigen-experienced compartments was prevented by the profiling of bulk unsorted PBMCs. Total diversity estimates from one million sequenced T cells were considered lower bounds and underestimates. As age increased, observed TCR beta diversity per million T cells dropped in a roughly linear way, and a significant reduction was already evident by age 40.

The receptor library was made with 5' RACE. Sequencing was carried out with an Illumina HiSeq 2500. A second about 7 to 12 cycle PCR used a sample-barcoded 5' primer and a J-beta primer mix. A unique molecular identifier was introduced onto each TCR beta cDNA molecule by a template-switch 5' adaptor carrying 12 random nucleotides. At least 3 million CDR3-containing paired-end reads were obtained from each sample. First-strand cDNA synthesis was performed from all RNA using the Mint cDNA synthesis kit, with priming by a TRBC-specific oligonucleotide. After uracil-DNA glycosylase treatment, a first 18-cycle PCR used universal primers M1SS and BC2_uni_R on all cDNA. Per the source publication's procedure: For normalization, 1 million high-quality reads, each with a distinct molecular identifier, were randomly selected from each sample. Instead of being binned into consensus sequences, reads with shared molecular identifiers were discarded. CDR3 identification, clonotype clustering and error correction used MiTCR with a Q25 quality threshold and the strictest error-elimination algorithm. Lower-bound total TCR beta diversity was estimated with a nonparametric unseen species model using Euler transformation. TCRdb trimmed the raw reads at Q25, called clones with MiXCR and kept productive beta chains. Entries that share a CDR3 protein sequence are merged under the most common genes and DNA. The V and J calls and clone size come from TCRdb's table, not from the authors' own analysis. The table for this sample lists some 760,000 distinct CDR3 sequences; 25% of them were counted only once. The top ten constitute more than 7.5% of the sample.

A distance of 12 bases separates the germline ends of V and J, which lose 5 bases and 7 bases respectively. The germline V gene encodes CDR1 PRHDT and CDR2 FYEKMQ (reference sequence). Reading from cysteine to phenylalanine, the CDR3 counts 13 amino acids. Only the CDR3 DNA is retained, 39 bases long and in frame from the first base. This clonotype came up a few times. Its antigen remains unidentified. Per-base qualities were not stored, and no clone one base away is much larger. These data also featured in a second study, about T cells of mothers and their children. Reported in the second study: Nine systemically healthy Caucasian individuals served as donors, namely three mothers together with their six children. cDNA synthesis consumed the entire amount of extracted RNA, loaded at approximately 1.6 ug RNA in each 15 ul reaction. In the second PCR, the M1S primer added sample barcodes and 2-4 random nucleotides. Over 8 million TCR beta CDR3 reads were obtained for each mother, and 2.7 million or so reads were obtained for each child. Thymic selection shapes the output of TCR recombination in a similar way in related and unrelated pairs, and inherited differences have a minor effect. Normalized repertoire overlap in related mother-child pairs was always slightly higher than in unrelated mother-child pairs, but the difference was never significant. No persistent microchimeric T cell clones were found, with a detection sensitivity of approximately 100 clones per million clonotypes. The study used deep NGS to compare TCR beta repertoires of mothers and children, seeking features distinguishing related mother-child pairs from unrelated individuals. On average, the children were approximately 11 +/- 4 years old, while the mothers were about 40 +/- 4 years old. After adapter ligation was performed with NEBNext reagents, the libraries were sequenced on an Illumina HiSeq 2000 with 100+100 nt paired-end reads. Mother and child libraries were prepared a month apart and sequenced in separate runs to prevent cross-contamination. For each donor, between roughly 500,000 and 2,100,000 distinct TCR beta clonotypes were identified. Naive TCR beta clonotypes were estimated from low-frequency clonotypes matched to each donor's FACS-determined naive share, without sorting.

Input material: blood. The chain joins TRBV13 to TRBJ2-1, with TRBD2 as a weak D call on 5 bases. The source is a boy aged 5-17 years in good health. CDR3 sequence: CASSLLAWNEQFF. The DNA reads TGTGCCAGCAGCCTTCTAGCCTGGAATGAGCAGTTCTTC.